What follows are 21 T cell receptor beta chains derived from one specimen sequenced in a study of sequential checkpoint blockade in melanoma (dated by TCRdb to between 2018 and 2020). The intended sense of this specimen's treatment or condition label: randomized to nivolumab then ipilimumab (arm A) or the reverse (arm B). Library generation was performed with the immunoSEQ multiplex PCR assay. The clones in this table, taken by TCRdb from immuneACCESS, are in-frame only. Not every clone is retained; where verified, under half of the shortfall comes from an unresolved V gene, and the cause of the rest is unknown. The table for this sample lists 15,000 to 20,000 clones; roughly 74% of them were counted only once. Roughly 35% of the sample comes from the top ten. Here the sequenced sample was CD8+ T cells sorted from blood (inferred from file names), taken from a patient given nivolumab and ipilimumab in sequence. These receptors were collected from a human donor with melanoma.

This sequence joins TRBV27 and TRBJ2-7; TRBD1 might be the D (5 bases). This CDR3 has 15 amino acids. Per germline, CDR1 MNHEY and CDR2 SMNVEV (reference sequence). V lost 1 base to trimming and J lost 2 bases, with 12 bases between them. CDR3 in amino acids: CASSLWSGIAYEQYF. CDR3 bases: TGTGCCAGCAGTTTATGGTCAGGGATTGCCTACGAGCAGTACTTC.

In this sample, this clone turned up once. One junction end does not reproduce the germline sequence, and a read error may be involved. Other DNA sequences from this sample encode an identical CDR3 as well. This rearrangement joins TRBV28 to TRBJ1-2, with 8 bases matching TRBD1. Germline V gene data show CDR1 as MDHEN and CDR2 as SYDVKM. This CDR3 has 19 residues. CDR3 sequence (DNA): TGTGCCAGCAGTGACCCTCTGAGCGGGACAGGACCCCAAAACTATGGCTATACCTTC. Amino acids: CASSDPLSGTGPQNYGYTF.

Only one count was recorded for this clone. The chain has TRBV27 and TRBJ2-3; 9 positions match TRBD2. Per the germline V gene, CDR1 is MNHEY and CDR2 is SMNVEV (reference sequence). The V gene end was trimmed by 6 bases and the J gene end by 5 bases; junction bases not matched to a gene: 12. The CDR3 loop spans 16 amino acids. CDR3 region: CASSSRFSGREDTQYF. CDR3 coding DNA: TGTGCCAGCAGCAGCAGGTTTAGCGGGAGAGAAGATACGCAGTATTTT.

The chain has TRBV2 and TRBJ2-7, with D possibly TRBD1 on 6 matching bases. Trimming shortened V by 5 bases and J by 0 bases, and 11 bases separated the two germline ends. This CDR3 contains 14 residues. Germline-derived CDR1 and CDR2 are SNHLY and FYNNEI. The CDR3 DNA reads as TGTGCCAGCAGTTTCCGGGACAACTCCTACGAGCAGTACTTC. As protein: CASSFRDNSYEQYF.

The chain couples TRBV9 to TRBJ2-2; 8 bases are shared with TRBD2. After removal of 3 bases from V and 1 base from J, the junction contained 5 bases not matched to a gene. The CDR3 has 16 residues. CDR1 is SGDLS, CDR2 YYNGEE, per germline. The CDR3 DNA reads as TGTGCCAGCAGCGCCCCCAGCGGGGGGAACACCGGGGAGCTGTTTTTT. It codes for CASSAPSGGNTGELFF. Using reference TRBV9 and TRBJ2-2 for the parts outside the CDR3, the full variable domain is DSGVTQTPKHLITATGQRVTLRCSPRSGDLSVYWYQQSLDQGLQFLIQYYNGEERAKGNILERFSAQQFPDLHSELNLSSLELGDSALYFCASSAPSGGNTGELFFGEGSRLTVL.

The rearrangement links TRBV6-5 to TRBJ2-1, with TRBD2 identical over 8 bases. Germline CDR1 and CDR2: MNHEY and SVGAGI. With 5 bases clipped from V and 3 bases from J, the junction kept 6 bases outside the gene matches. The CDR3 extends over 15 amino acids. CDR3 coding DNA: TGTGCCAGCAGTATGTTCCTAGCGGGCTACAATGAGCAGTTCTTC. Amino acid sequence: CASSMFLAGYNEQFF.

V usage is TRBV6-4 and J usage is TRBJ2-2; TRBD1 matches at 7 bases. The CDR3 has 14 amino acids. J gave up 6 bases and V 2 bases, and 3 bases lay outside the gene matches. Germline CDR1 and CDR2: MRHNA and SNTAGT. Here the CDR3 reads CASSDGQDPGELFF. For the CDR3, the DNA is TGTGCCAGCAGTGACGGACAGGATCCCGGGGAGCTGTTTTTT.

The gene calls are TRBV5-5 and TRBJ2-5; TRBD2 is a possible D gene (6 bases). This CDR3 comprises 15 residues. Trimming shortened V by 4 bases and J by 6 bases, and 19 bases separated the two germline ends. The germline V gene has CDR1 SGHKS and CDR2 YYEKEE (reference sequence). CDR3 bases: TGTGCCAGCAGCCCCCTTGCGGGATGGCGAAAGACCCAGTACTTC. Translating gives CASSPLAGWRKTQYF.

This clone has just a few counts. This chain uses TRBV11-3 with TRBJ2-2; a possible D gene is TRBD2 (6 bases). The CDR3 contains 15 residues. Germline V gene sequence: CDR1 SGHNT, CDR2 YENEEA. V gave up 4 bases and J gave up 1 base, with 10 bases separating them. CDR3 residues: CASSSSSENTGELFF. The CDR3 DNA is TGTGCCAGCAGCTCCTCTAGCGAGAACACCGGGGAGCTGTTTTTT.

The chain combines TRBV28 with TRBJ1-2, with a tentative D call TRBD1 (5 bases). Germline CDR1 is MDHEN and CDR2 is SYDVKM. Between the trimmed V and J ends, which lost 1 base and 4 bases, there was a span of 10 bases. The CDR3 consists of 14 residues. The CDR3 loop is CASSLSGDFYGYTF. In nucleotides, the CDR3 is TGTGCCAGCAGTTTATCCGGGGACTTCTATGGCTACACCTTC.

The chain is built from TRBV7-6 and TRBJ2-6; weak D call: TRBD1 (6 bases). The CDR3 is 17 amino acids. V gave up 5 bases and J gave up 0 bases, with 14 bases separating them. Germline assignment: CDR1 SGHVS and CDR2 FNYEAQ. DNA for the CDR3: TGTGCCAGCAGCCGTACAGGGTCGGCCTCTGGGGCCAACGTCCTGACTTTC. Its protein is CASSRTGSASGANVLTF.

This clone was seen once. CDR3 amino acids: CAWGLGGAHGYTF. The DNA for the CDR3 is TGTGCCTGGGGTTTAGGGGGGGCGCATGGCTACACCTTC. The J gene is TRBJ1-2, the V gene TRBV30; tentatively, D is TRBD1 (6 bases). V lost 5 bases to trimming and J lost 6 bases, with 16 bases between them. This CDR3 comprises 13 residues. The germline CDR1 and CDR2 sequences are GTSNPN and SVGIG (reference sequence).

By share, this clone ranks as medium-sized. The chain joins TRBV21-1 to TRBJ2-7; no check of the table's D call, TRBD2, against the DNA was made. TRBV21-1 is assigned pseudogene status. This CDR3 has 13 amino acids. CDR3 loop: CASSKSLSDEQYF. The CDR3 nucleotides read TGTGCCAGCAGCAAAAGCCTCTCCGACGAGCAGTACTTC.

This chain joins TRBV4-1 and TRBJ1-1; a possible D gene is TRBD1 (6 bases). V was cut by 1 base and J by 7 bases, with 10 bases left in between. This CDR3 is built from 13 residues. Germline loops: CDR1 MGHRA, CDR2 YSYEKL. CDR3 region: CASSQAGVLEAFF. The CDR3 nucleotides read TGCGCCAGCAGCCAAGCAGGGGTCCTTGAAGCTTTCTTT.

This chain uses TRBV14 with TRBJ1-2; D is perhaps TRBD1 (6 bases). Per germline, CDR1 SGHDN and CDR2 FVKESK. V was cut by 4 bases and J by 3 bases, with 12 bases left in between. The CDR3 loop spans 14 amino acids. The CDR3 loop reads CASSPVGQDYGYTF. CDR3 nucleotides: TGTGCCAGCAGCCCCGTGGGACAAGACTATGGCTACACCTTC. Full variable domain (outside the CDR3, taken from reference TRBV14 and TRBJ1-2): EAGVTQFPSHSVIEKGQTVTLRCDPISGHDNLYWYRRVMGKEIKFLLHFVKESKQDESGMPNNRFLAERTGGTYSTLKVQPAELEDSGVYFCASSPVGQDYGYTFGSGTRLTVV.

The rearrangement links TRBV6-6 to TRBJ1-2; possibly TRBD1 for D (5 bases). Germline loops: CDR1 MNHNY, CDR2 SVGAGI (reference sequence). The germline V and J ends were trimmed by 0 bases and 7 bases, with 12 bases remaining between them. The CDR3 extends over 14 amino acids. In DNA, the CDR3 is TGTGCCAGCAGTTACTCGTCAGGGTGGGGTGGCTACACCTTC. Translated: CASSYSSGWGGYTF.

The rearrangement joins TRBV6-1 to TRBJ2-1; D perhaps matches TRBD2 (6 bases). This CDR3 comprises 15 residues. The V and J ends lost 6 bases and 0 bases respectively, with 12 bases between them. Germline V CDR1 and CDR2: MNHNS, SASEGT. CDR3 protein: CASSDVGGSYNEQFF. DNA for the CDR3: TGTGCCAGCAGCGACGTGGGGGGCTCCTACAATGAGCAGTTCTTC.

The chain employs TRBV29-1 and TRBJ2-1; no firm D call. Germline CDR1 reads SQVTM; CDR2 reads ANQGSEA. V gave up 3 bases and J gave up 0 bases, with 12 bases separating them. The CDR3 loop spans 15 amino acids. CDR3 nucleotides: TGCAGCGTTGATCTAAGGAGTGGCTCCTACAATGAGCAGTTCTTC. Protein: CSVDLRSGSYNEQFF.

The chain is built from TRBV7-8 and TRBJ1-4; D gene uncertain. V lost 5 bases, J lost 4 bases, and 11 bases lay in between. Germline CDR1 and CDR2: SGHVS and FQNEAQ. The CDR3 totals 14 residues. For the CDR3, the DNA is TGTGCCAGCAGCGTAGGGTCCGGTAATGAAAAACTGTTTTTT. Protein product: CASSVGSGNEKLFF.

The chain joins TRBV25-1 to TRBJ2-1; no clear D gene. V was pared by 5 bases and J by 0 bases, with 8 bases between. CDR1 is MGHDK and CDR2 is SYGVNS in the germline V gene. The CDR3 spans 14 residues. In DNA, the CDR3 is TGTGCCAGCAGTTGGGCGAGCTCCTACAATGAGCAGTTCTTC. Protein: CASSWASSYNEQFF.

The chain couples TRBV27 to TRBJ2-7, with 7 bases fitting TRBD1. The CDR3 has 15 residues. The trim removed 0 bases at V and 2 bases at J, leaving 4 bases unmatched. Germline loops: CDR1 MNHEY, CDR2 SMNVEV (reference sequence). Here the CDR3 reads CASSLSPGQTYEQYF. The CDR3 region has the DNA TGTGCCAGCAGTTTATCACCGGGACAGACCTACGAGCAGTACTTC.